Shown below are 11 T cell receptor beta chains from a single sample sequenced in a study of cytotoxic CD8 clonotypes in ibrutinib-treated CLL. This table comes from immunoSEQ multiplex PCR, and its TCRdb copy is limited to in-frame clones, with some not included. Of over 100,000 clones listed, 80% to 90% are singletons. The material was PBMCs, obtained after 24 months of ibrutinib treatment. These TCRs come from a human donor with chronic lymphocytic leukemia.

This clone was recorded once. This rearrangement joins TRBV7-3 to TRBJ2-1, with D unresolved. Trimming removed 5 bases at V and 7 bases at J, with 18 bases between. The CDR3 has 15 amino acids. CDR1 is SGHTA and CDR2 is FQGTGA in the germline V gene. The CDR3 protein is CASSPPLWLRNEQFF. The CDR3 coding sequence is TGTGCCAGCAGCCCCCCACTATGGCTCCGGAATGAGCAGTTCTTC.

The rearrangement uses TRBV5-8 and TRBJ2-7; no clear D gene. The CDR3 consists of 11 residues. Between the trimmed V and J ends, which lost 4 bases and 6 bases, there was a span of 8 bases. Germline CDR1 is SGHTS and CDR2 is YDEGEE. Here the CDR3 reads CASSPLFEQYF. DNA of the CDR3: TGTGCCAGCAGCCCGCTGTTCGAGCAGTACTTC.

This sequence joins TRBV13 and TRBJ2-1; D not resolved. V was clipped by 3 bases and J by 6 bases, with 12 bases between them. Germline assignment: CDR1 PRHDT and CDR2 FYEKMQ (reference sequence). The CDR3 spans 14 residues. The CDR3 DNA follows: TGTGCCAGCAGCTTCCTTACCCGGGCCAATGAGCAGTTCTTC. This sequence encodes CASSFLTRANEQFF.

The sample holds one count of this clone. The CDR3 nucleotides read TGTGCCACCCAGGGGGCGCTTGGCACTGAAGCTTTCTTT. Protein: CATQGALGTEAFF. The rearrangement uses TRBV28 and TRBJ1-1; TRBD1 aligns across 8 bases. This CDR3 has 13 residues. The germline V gene encodes CDR1 MDHEN and CDR2 SYDVKM. After removal of 10 bases from V and 4 bases from J, the junction contained 8 bases not matched to a gene.

The chain recombines TRBV5-6 with TRBJ1-5; D ambiguous. CDR1 is SGHDT and CDR2 is YYEEEE in the germline V gene. There are 14 residues in the CDR3. V lost 5 bases, J lost 6 bases, and 15 bases lay in between. The CDR3 sequence: CASSRGSIGQPQHF. In nucleotides, the CDR3 is TGTGCCAGCAGTCGAGGATCTATAGGTCAGCCCCAGCATTTT.

The chain recombines TRBV19 with TRBJ1-2; D remains ambiguous. Trimming cost V 5 bases and J 2 bases, with 18 bases left between them. This CDR3 contains 16 residues. CDR1 LNHDA and CDR2 SQIVND come from the germline V gene (reference sequence). The CDR3 sequence: CASSYPQRTGNYGYTF. The CDR3 bases are TGTGCCAGTAGTTATCCCCAGCGGACGGGAAACTATGGCTACACCTTC.

The rearrangement joins TRBV11-3 to TRBJ2-2, with a possible D match to TRBD1 (6 bases). Trimming left V 2 bases short and J 4 bases short, with 11 bases between. The CDR3 contains 15 residues. Germline-derived CDR1 and CDR2 are SGHNT and YENEEA. The CDR3, as DNA: TGTGCCAGCAGCTTAACAGGGACGGGCACCGGGGAGCTGTTTTTT. This codes for CASSLTGTGTGELFF.

This clone was detected a few times. The CDR3 loop reads CASLQEQYF. Here the CDR3 DNA reads TGCGCCAGCTTGCAAGAGCAGTACTTC. The rearrangement joins TRBV5-1 to TRBJ2-7; D gene unclear. V shed 7 bases and J shed 7 bases, with 6 bases lying between them. CDR1 is SGHRS, CDR2 YFSETQ, per germline. The CDR3 is 9 residues long.

J is TRBJ1-1 and V is TRBV7-9; D unclear. The V end lost 5 bases, the J end lost 0 bases, and 10 bases lay between the germline ends. CDR1 and CDR2 (germline): SEHNR, FQNEAQ (reference sequence). This CDR3 has 14 residues. CDR3 nucleotide sequence: TGTGCCAGCAGCGTTGTTCGGATGAACACTGAAGCTTTCTTT. It yields the protein CASSVVRMNTEAFF.

The V and J genes are TRBV11-1 and TRBJ2-7; 7 bases match TRBD2. The CDR3 sequence is 14 residues long. CDR1 is SGHAT, CDR2 FQDESV, per germline (reference sequence). With V trimmed by 2 bases and J by 1 base, 2 bases remained unmatched. CDR3 residues: CASSLRGGSYEQYF. The CDR3 DNA follows: TGTGCCAGCAGCTTACGCGGGGGTTCCTACGAGCAGTACTTC.

This rearrangement joins TRBV19 to TRBJ1-1; 8 bases are shared with TRBD1. Trimming took 4 bases from V and 0 from J; bases not matched to a gene: 13. Germline assignment: CDR1 LNHDA and CDR2 SQIVND (reference sequence). CDR3 length equals 18 residues. This CDR3 reads CASSNWTGFILMNTEAFF. CDR3 nucleotides: TGTGCCAGTAGTAACTGGACAGGGTTTATCTTGATGAACACTGAAGCTTTCTTT.